These T cell receptor beta chains were read from a single sample in a study of CD4 and CD8 cells across lung adenocarcinoma regions. TCRdb recomputed calls from the PCR reads with MiXCR, one row per CDR3 protein. Of 16,000 or so distinct CDR3 sequences listed, 51% are singletons. Material: CD8+ T cells from the center of a lung tumor. The receptors shown here come from a female donor with lung adenocarcinoma. The CD4 and CD8 labels of this study may be unreliable. Both conserved end residues are part of each CDR3. D genes are given only for firm matches. Only part of the rows carry a size: once, few, many, or a class if the clone is expanded.

j_call v_call clone_size d_call cdr3_nt cdr3_aa
TRBJ2-7 TRBV6-1 many - TGTGCCAGCAGGGACTACCAAAGCTCCTACGAGCAGTACTTC CASRDYQSSYEQYF
TRBJ2-1 TRBV7-2 many TRBD2 TGTGCCAGCAGCCAACGCAGCGGGGGGTCACACAATGAGCAGTTCTTC CASSQRSGGSHNEQFF
TRBJ2-3 TRBV6-1 - TRBD1 TGTGCCAGCAGGGTCGGGACAGGGGGAGTGGGTACAGATACGCAGTATTTT CASRVGTGGVGTDTQYF
TRBJ2-5 TRBV6-1 - - TGTGCCGGGGGTGACGACGGCCGCGTCCAAGAGACGCAGTACTTC CAGGDDGRVQETQYF
TRBJ2-4 TRBV27 once - TGTGCCAGCAGTCTCACTGGGCTGAGAGCCACAAACATTCAGTACTTC CASSLTGLRATNIQYF
TRBJ2-3 TRBV7-2 - - TGTGCCAGCAGCTTAGCTGGCGGGGGCGGCGGGTCCCCTGGCCAAGATACGCAGTATTTT CASSLAGGGGGSPGQDTQYF
TRBJ2-3 TRBV6-1 - - TGTGCCAGCAGAGGCTTCACAGATACGCAGTATTTT CASRGFTDTQYF
TRBJ2-5 TRBV7-2 - - TGTGCCAGCAGCCCGCGGGCTGGGCGGGAGACCCAGTACTTC CASSPRAGRETQYF
TRBJ2-3 TRBV7-9 - TRBD1 TGTGCCAGCAGCTTAACGACAGGGGGAAGGGATACGCAGTATTTT CASSLTTGGRDTQYF
TRBJ2-5 TRBV27 - TRBD1 TGTGCCAGCAGTTCGGACAGGGGGTATGGGGAGACCCAGTACTTC CASSSDRGYGETQYF
TRBJ2-5 TRBV25-1 few - TGTGCCAGCAGTGAATATGGGGGGTACCAAGAGACCCAGTACTTC CASSEYGGYQETQYF
TRBJ2-1 TRBV27 few TRBD1 TGTGCCAGCAGTCACGGACAGGGCCGAGAGACCCAGTTCTTC CASSHGQGRETQFF
TRBJ2-3 TRBV7-6 medium-sized - TGTGCCAGCAGCATGACCCCAGATACGCAGTATTTT CASSMTPDTQYF
TRBJ2-5 TRBV10-1 many - TGCGCCAGCAGTGACCCCGGGGGAGGAAAGTACTTC CASSDPGGGKYF
TRBJ2-4 TRBV6-5 - TRBD2 TGTGCCAGCAGTTACAGGGAGGGAAACATTCAGTACTTC CASSYREGNIQYF
TRBJ2-2 TRBV3-1 few - TGTGCCAGCAGCCTCGGGACTTTCTGGAGAACCGGGGAGCTGTTTTTT CASSLGTFWRTGELFF
TRBJ2-4 TRBV27 - - TGTGCGAGCAGCGTCGTGGGGCTGTGGGCCAAAAACATTCAGTACTTC CASSVVGLWAKNIQYF
TRBJ1-6 TRBV7-2 many - TGTGCCAGCAAACAGTCCAGTTCACCCCTCCACTTT CASKQSSSPLHF
TRBJ2-3 TRBV20-1 - TRBD1 TGCAGTGCTAGACCGAGGGGGCCCCTGGGGCTGCGTGGCACAGATACTCAGTATTTT CSARPRGPLGLRGTDTQYF
TRBJ2-1 TRBV30 - TRBD2 TGTGCCTGCAGGCGGGAGGGATTGTTCTTC CACRREGLFF
TRBJ1-1 TRBV6-1 many - TGTGCCAGCAGCCGGGTAGGGGCCACTGAAGCTTTCTTT CASSRVGATEAFF
TRBJ2-5 TRBV10-1 - TRBD1 TGCGCCAGCAGCGGGGGACAGGCGGAGACCCAGTACTTC CASSGGQAETQYF
TRBJ1-1 TRBV10-1 - - TGCGCCAGCAGTGAGAGGACCCTATCTGAAGCTTTCTTT CASSERTLSEAFF
TRBJ2-5 TRBV4-1 - - TGCGCCAGCAGCCCGAACAGGGAGACCCAGTACTTC CASSPNRETQYF
TRBJ2-3 TRBV11-3 - TRBD2 TGTGCCAGCAGCTTAGTACGGGGGGGCGCAGATACGCAGTATTTT CASSLVRGGADTQYF